This T cell receptor (beta chain) was retrieved from a study of blood T cell repertoires in COVID-19. The wider study: COVID-19 samples, acute and convalescent, were from the United States, Italy and Spain. From T cells, B-cell-depleted T cells, or PBMCs came the material, which was cDNA or gDNA.

With 3 bases removed from V and 7 bases from J, the gap between germline ends came to 4 bases. CDR3 length equals 12 residues. Germline assignment: CDR1 SEHNR and CDR2 FQNEAQ (reference sequence). In the authors' workflow: Estimates of nucleated cell counts were drawn from the amplification of reference gene primers. Sequenced by immunoSEQ multiplex PCR; TCRdb stores in-frame clones only, minus some. V, J and clone size were drawn from that table, and D and trimming were deduced from the DNA. The sample holds 250,000 to 300,000 clones, approximately 90% seen once. The source is a man aged 18 to 35 with active or convalescent COVID-19. The sequencing input was peripheral blood. This chain joins TRBV7-9 and TRBJ1-6; D gene unclear. The CDR3 spells CASSLGNSPLHF. The CDR3 bases are TGTGCCAGCAGCTTGGGCAATTCACCCCTCCACTTT.